The rows below give T cell receptor beta chains drawn from one sample of a study. TCRdb itself ran the 5' RACE reads through MiXCR, one entry per CDR3 protein. The sample has more than 40,000 distinct CDR3 sequences, over 25% seen once. The sample taken for sequencing was memory CD4+ T cells sorted from a lymph node. These receptor sequences come from a female donor with breast cancer. Both conserved end residues are trimmed from each CDR3. Where a row states a size, it is once, few, many or the class of an expanded clone; other rows omit it.

j_call clone_size v_call cdr3_aa
TRBJ2-3 . TRBV5-4 ASTPPREGAADTQY
TRBJ2-3 once TRBV5-1 ASSLDPGGRTDTQY
TRBJ2-7 . TRBV9 ASSGGASSYEQY
TRBJ1-1 many TRBV20-1 SARVGHTEAF
TRBJ2-3 . TRBV13 ASSRDSRSSTDTQY
TRBJ1-1 few TRBV7-3 ASRSVVGTEAF
TRBJ2-7 . TRBV12-3/TRBV12-4 ASSLQREGGKQY
TRBJ2-1 few TRBV12-3/TRBV12-4 ASRPGGQGRVWINEQF
TRBJ2-1 . TRBV12-3/TRBV12-4 GSRITSANEQF
TRBJ1-2 . TRBV7-8 ASSLSPGTDYGYT
TRBJ2-7 . TRBV3-1 ASSQGLHERHEQY
TRBJ2-7 . TRBV4-1 ASSHGADEQY
TRBJ2-7 once TRBV27 ASSSQSTYEQY
TRBJ2-5 . TRBV5-4 ASSWGLAGAQETQY
TRBJ1-5 few TRBV5-1 ASSPGIGGLNQPQH
TRBJ2-5 . TRBV5-6 ASSSTSGGKETQY
TRBJ1-1 few TRBV7-8 ASSLALFSEAF
TRBJ2-7 . TRBV15 ATSRDVQKQY
TRBJ2-7 . TRBV12-3/TRBV12-4 TSSSTAGMDEQY
TRBJ1-2 . TRBV9 ASSEGQGADGYT
TRBJ2-1 many TRBV20-1 SASRPPSGGFNEQF
TRBJ2-1 few TRBV7-3 ASSPQPVRTSYSEQF
TRBJ2-3 . TRBV20-1 SAGGRTRRGTDTQY
TRBJ2-5 . TRBV7-6 ASSSPTQETQY
TRBJ2-7 . TRBV20-1 SAPKRDRTGEQY
TRBJ2-7 . TRBV10-3 AISAEGFLSYEQY
TRBJ1-2 . TRBV30 AFHPRGGFYGYT
TRBJ2-1 few TRBV7-9 ASSLGQIYNEQF
TRBJ2-1 . TRBV29-1 SVELRDTPYNEQF
TRBJ2-1 . TRBV29-1 SVEGSGTGVYNEQF
TRBJ1-2 . TRBV4-1 ASSQGIRGPNYGYT
TRBJ2-7 few TRBV6-5 ASSYSPGGPGEQY
TRBJ2-2 . TRBV19 ASSITGMSTGELF
TRBJ2-1 once TRBV7-9 ASSLERAGQF
TRBJ2-1 once TRBV7-3 ASSSIGGNERF
TRBJ2-1 . TRBV10-3 AINLLGNEQF
TRBJ2-2 few TRBV7-2 ASSIRLPELF
TRBJ1-1 medium-sized TRBV5-1 ASSFGGTEAF
TRBJ1-5 many TRBV5-6 ASSFGGNQPQH
TRBJ2-7 . TRBV10-2 ASSDLAKGTYEQY
TRBJ2-3 . TRBV20-1 SARVASGGVTDTQY